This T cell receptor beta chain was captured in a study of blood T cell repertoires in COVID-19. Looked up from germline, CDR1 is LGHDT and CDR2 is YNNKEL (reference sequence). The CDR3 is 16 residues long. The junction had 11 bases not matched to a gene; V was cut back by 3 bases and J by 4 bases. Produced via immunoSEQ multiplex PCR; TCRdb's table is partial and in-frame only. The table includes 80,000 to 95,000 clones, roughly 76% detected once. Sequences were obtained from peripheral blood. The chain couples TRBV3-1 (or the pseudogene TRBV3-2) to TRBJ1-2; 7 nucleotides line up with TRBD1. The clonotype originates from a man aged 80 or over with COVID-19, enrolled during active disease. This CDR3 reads CASSHEGKGAGYGYTF. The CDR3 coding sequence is TGTGCCAGCAGCCACGAGGGGAAGGGGGCGGGCTATGGCTACACCTTC.